The present TCR beta chain was sequenced within a study of cytomegalovirus exposure and HLA in healthy donors. Worth noting for this clone: Its cognate antigen is unknown.

The CDR3 spans 13 residues. The V gene's germline CDR1 is SNHLY and CDR2 FYNNEI. Between the trimmed V and J ends, which lost 3 bases and 5 bases, there was a span of 8 bases. Amplification used 60 Vbeta primers and 13 Jbeta primers. Original analysis: Later analysis identified 65 million to 80 million unique TCR beta chains, about 12 million shared. Sequencing was performed with immunoSEQ multiplex PCR; in TCRdb, only in-frame clones are kept and a portion is missing. D and trimming were read from the DNA, whereas the V and J calls and clone size are those reported in that table. Of about 160,000 clones in the sample, around 85% were seen once. Notes on the study in general: It was in a later analysis that TCR association rates were seen to vary by HLA locus, highest for DRB1 and lowest for HLA-C.

The sample taken for sequencing was PBMCs. The receptor's source is a man between 35 and 55 years old in good health and CMV-seronegative. The rearrangement joins TRBV2 to TRBJ1-5, with a possible D match to TRBD1 (5 bases). The chain's CDR3 is CASSDAGHQPQHF. DNA for the CDR3: TGTGCCAGCAGTGATGCGGGGCATCAGCCCCAGCATTTT.